This T cell receptor (beta chain) was captured by sequencing in a study of cytomegalovirus exposure and HLA in healthy donors. For the study at large: Early on, a data release was issued that held some 91 million unique TCRs from HLA-typed donors.

About this clone: Its antigen is still unknown.

Points from the study as a whole: TCR beta sequences reportedly predicted most subjects' HLA-A and HLA-B alleles accurately. Later, an analysis showed that TCR beta chains associated with HLA were more clonally expanded than others that were equally common.

All donors participated as healthy donors of bone marrow. The PCR had 60 Vbeta and 13 Jbeta primers. Some clones are missing from TCRdb's copy, which holds only in-frame ones; the method was immunoSEQ multiplex PCR. This sample has under 200,000 clones, with about 80% found just once. The receptor was isolated from a man in his thirties or forties in good health and CMV-seronegative. Sequenced material: PBMCs.

This CDR3 reads CASSTRHLTSFHYGYTF. CDR3 bases: TGTGCCAGCAGCACTAGACATTTGACCTCTTTCCACTATGGCTACACCTTC. The J gene is TRBJ1-2, the V gene TRBV5-6; the D is unclear. CDR3 length equals 17 residues. V was clipped by 4 bases and J by 3 bases, with 22 bases between them. Germline CDR1 is SGHDT and CDR2 is YYEEEE. The whole variable domain, filled in from reference TRBV5-6 and TRBJ1-2, reads DAGVTQSPTHLIKTRGQQVTLRCSPKSGHDTVSWYQQALGQGPQFIFQYYEEEERQRGNFPDRFSGHQFPNYSSELNVNALLLGDSALYLCASSTRHLTSFHYGYTFGSGTRLTVV.